The entry below gives a single TCR beta chain sequence along with its context. Antigen unknown. Incorporation of UMIs carrying a 6-nucleotide sample barcode was performed by template switching. Reanalyzing the 5' RACE reads, TCRdb keeps one entry per CDR3 protein, without DNA. The sample shows 300,000 to 400,000 distinct CDR3 sequences, and 2.5% to 3% sits with its ten largest clones. These data come from a study of monozygotic twins with inflammatory bowel disease. Study-wide results and limits: Among IBD patients, TCRbeta diversity (inverse Simpson) was lower than in healthy co-twins.

The receptor was derived from a human donor with ulcerative colitis or Crohn's disease, or a healthy co-twin of an affected twin (not recorded which). Sequenced sample: blood.

CDR3 in amino acids: CASRKTVAYEQYF. The chain couples TRBV7-2 to TRBJ2-7; TCRdb returns TRBD1, unconfirmable since there is no DNA. This CDR3 region has 13 residues. Germline V gene sequence: CDR1 SGHTA, CDR2 FQGNSA. Looking up the rest from reference TRBV7-2 and TRBJ2-7 gives the full variable domain: GAGVSQSPSNKVTEKGKDVELRCDPISGHTALYWYRQSLGQGLEFLIYFQGNSAPDKSGLPSDRFSAERTGGSVSTLTIQRTQQEDSAVYLCASRKTVAYEQYFGPGTRLTVT.